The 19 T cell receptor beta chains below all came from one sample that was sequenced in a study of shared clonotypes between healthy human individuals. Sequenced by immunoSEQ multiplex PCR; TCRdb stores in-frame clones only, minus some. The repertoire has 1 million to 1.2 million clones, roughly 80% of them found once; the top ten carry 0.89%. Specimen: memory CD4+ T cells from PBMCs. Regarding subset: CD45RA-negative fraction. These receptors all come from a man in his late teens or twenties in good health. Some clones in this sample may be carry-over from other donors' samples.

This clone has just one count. In nucleotides, the CDR3 is TGTGCCAGCAGTCCGCAGTATCTCACTGAAGCTTTCTTT. Encoded protein: CASSPQYLTEAFF. The chain is built from TRBV27 and TRBJ1-1; D unclear. The CDR3 is 13 amino acids. Germline lookup yields CDR1 MNHEY and CDR2 SMNVEV (reference sequence). Trimming pared 5 bases from V and 4 bases from J, leaving 11 bases between.

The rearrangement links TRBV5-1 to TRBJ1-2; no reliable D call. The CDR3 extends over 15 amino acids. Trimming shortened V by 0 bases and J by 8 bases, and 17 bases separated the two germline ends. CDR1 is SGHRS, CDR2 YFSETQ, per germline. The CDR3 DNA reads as TGCGCCAGCAGCTTGGATGGCTCAGGAGTGCGAGGCTACACCTTC. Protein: CASSLDGSGVRGYTF.

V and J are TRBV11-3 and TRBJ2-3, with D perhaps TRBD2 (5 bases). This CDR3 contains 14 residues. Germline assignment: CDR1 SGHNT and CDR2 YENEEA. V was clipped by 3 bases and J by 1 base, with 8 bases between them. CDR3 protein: CASSFGIGTDTQYF. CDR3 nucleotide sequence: TGTGCCAGCAGCTTCGGGATAGGCACAGATACGCAGTATTTT.

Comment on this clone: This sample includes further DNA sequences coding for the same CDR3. The CDR3 DNA reads TGTGCCAGCAGCGCCGCTAGCGCCTCTTACGAGCAGTACTTC. Its protein product is CASSAASASYEQYF. The genes are TRBV9 and TRBJ2-7; D might be TRBD2 (6 bases). The CDR3 is 14 amino acids. Germline assignment: CDR1 SGDLS and CDR2 YYNGEE. Between the trimmed V and J ends, which lost 3 bases and 4 bases, there was a span of 14 bases. Filled out from reference TRBV9 and TRBJ2-7, the complete variable domain reads DSGVTQTPKHLITATGQRVTLRCSPRSGDLSVYWYQQSLDQGLQFLIQYYNGEERAKGNILERFSAQQFPDLHSELNLSSLELGDSALYFCASSAASASYEQYFGPGTRLTVT.

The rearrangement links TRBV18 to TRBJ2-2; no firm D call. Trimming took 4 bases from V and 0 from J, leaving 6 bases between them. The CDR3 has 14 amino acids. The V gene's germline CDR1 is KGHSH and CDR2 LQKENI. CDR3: CASSQPPNTGELFF. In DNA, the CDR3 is TGTGCCAGCTCACAACCCCCGAACACCGGGGAGCTGTTTTTT.

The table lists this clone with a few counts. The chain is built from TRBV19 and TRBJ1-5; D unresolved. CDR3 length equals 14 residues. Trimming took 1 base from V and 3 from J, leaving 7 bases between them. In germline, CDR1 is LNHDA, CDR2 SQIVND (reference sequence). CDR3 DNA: TGTGCCAGTAGTATAGTTGGGGACAATCAGCCCCAGCATTTT. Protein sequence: CASSIVGDNQPQHF.

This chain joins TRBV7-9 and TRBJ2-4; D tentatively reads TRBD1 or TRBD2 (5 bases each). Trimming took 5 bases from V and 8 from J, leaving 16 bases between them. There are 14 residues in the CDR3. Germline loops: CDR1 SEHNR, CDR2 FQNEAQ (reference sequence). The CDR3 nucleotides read TGTGCCAGCAGCCCAATGGGGGTACAAGACATTCAGTACTTC. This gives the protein CASSPMGVQDIQYF.

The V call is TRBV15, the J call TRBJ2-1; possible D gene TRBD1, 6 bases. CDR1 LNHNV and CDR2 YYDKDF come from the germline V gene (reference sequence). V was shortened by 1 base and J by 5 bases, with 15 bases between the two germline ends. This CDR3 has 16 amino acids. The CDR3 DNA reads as TGTGCCACCAGCAGAGCCGGGACACATACAAACAATGAGCAGTTCTTC. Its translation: CATSRAGTHTNNEQFF.

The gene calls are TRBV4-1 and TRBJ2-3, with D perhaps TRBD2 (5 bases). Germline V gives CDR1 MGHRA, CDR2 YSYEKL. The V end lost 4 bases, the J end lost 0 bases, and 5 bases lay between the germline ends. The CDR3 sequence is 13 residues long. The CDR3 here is CASSRTSTDTQYF. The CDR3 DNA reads TGCGCCAGCAGCCGGACTAGCACAGATACGCAGTATTTT.

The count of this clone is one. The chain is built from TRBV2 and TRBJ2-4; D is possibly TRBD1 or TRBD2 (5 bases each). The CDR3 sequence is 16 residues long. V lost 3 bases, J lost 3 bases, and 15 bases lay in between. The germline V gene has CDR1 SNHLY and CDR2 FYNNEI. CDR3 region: CASSDRGRSVKNIQYF. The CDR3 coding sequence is TGTGCCAGCAGTGATAGGGGACGGTCGGTCAAAAACATTCAGTACTTC.

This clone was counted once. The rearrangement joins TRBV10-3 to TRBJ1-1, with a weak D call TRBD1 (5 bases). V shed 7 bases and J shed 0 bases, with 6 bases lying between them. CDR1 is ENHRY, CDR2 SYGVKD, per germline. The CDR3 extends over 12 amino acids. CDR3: CAIKGLNTEAFF. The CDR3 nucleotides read TGTGCCATCAAGGGACTGAACACTGAAGCTTTCTTT.

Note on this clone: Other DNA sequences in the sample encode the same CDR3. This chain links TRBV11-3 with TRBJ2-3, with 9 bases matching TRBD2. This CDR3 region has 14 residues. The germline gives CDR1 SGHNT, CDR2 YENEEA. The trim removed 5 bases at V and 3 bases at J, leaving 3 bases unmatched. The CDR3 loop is CASSPGLATDTQYF. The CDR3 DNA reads TGTGCCAGCAGCCCGGGACTAGCAACAGATACGCAGTATTTT.

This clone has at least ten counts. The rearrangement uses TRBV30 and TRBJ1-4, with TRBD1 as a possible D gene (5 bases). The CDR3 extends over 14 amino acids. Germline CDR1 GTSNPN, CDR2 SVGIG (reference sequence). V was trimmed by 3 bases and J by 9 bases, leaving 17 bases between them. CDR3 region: CAWSLSGRVKKLFF. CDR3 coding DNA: TGTGCCTGGAGCCTGTCGGGCAGGGTTAAAAAACTGTTTTTT. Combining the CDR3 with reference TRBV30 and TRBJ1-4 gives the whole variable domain SQTIHQWPATLVQPVGSPLSLECTVEGTSNPNLYWYRQAAGRGLQLLFYSVGIGQISSEVPQNLSASRPQDRQFILSSKKLLLSDSGFYLCAWSLSGRVKKLFFGSGTQLSVL.

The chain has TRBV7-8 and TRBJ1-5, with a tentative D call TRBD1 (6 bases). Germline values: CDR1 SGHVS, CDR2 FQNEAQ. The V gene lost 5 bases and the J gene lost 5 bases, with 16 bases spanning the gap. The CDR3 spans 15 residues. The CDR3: CASSPDSLFYQPQHF. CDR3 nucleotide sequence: TGTGCCAGCAGCCCGGACAGCCTCTTTTATCAGCCCCAGCATTTT.

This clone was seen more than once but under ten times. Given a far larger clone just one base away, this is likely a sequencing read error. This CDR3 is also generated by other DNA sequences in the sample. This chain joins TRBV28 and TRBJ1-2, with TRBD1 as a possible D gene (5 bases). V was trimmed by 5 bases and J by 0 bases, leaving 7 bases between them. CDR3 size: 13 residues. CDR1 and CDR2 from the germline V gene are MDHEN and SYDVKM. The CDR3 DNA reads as TGTGCCAGCAGTGGGACGGCTAACTATGGCTACACCTTC. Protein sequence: CASSGTANYGYTF.

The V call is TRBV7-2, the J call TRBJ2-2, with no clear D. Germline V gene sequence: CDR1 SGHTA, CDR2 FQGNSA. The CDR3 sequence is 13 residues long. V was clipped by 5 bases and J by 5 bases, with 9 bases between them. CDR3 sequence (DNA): TGTGCCAGCAGCCGGGCCGTAACCGGGGAGCTGTTTTTT. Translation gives CASSRAVTGELFF.

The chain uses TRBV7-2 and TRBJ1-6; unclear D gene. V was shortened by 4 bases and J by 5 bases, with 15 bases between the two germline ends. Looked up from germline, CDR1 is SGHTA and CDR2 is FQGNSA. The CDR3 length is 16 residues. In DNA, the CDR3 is TGTGCCAGCAGCTCATATTCCGGACGGAATAATTCACCCCTCCACTTT. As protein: CASSSYSGRNNSPLHF.

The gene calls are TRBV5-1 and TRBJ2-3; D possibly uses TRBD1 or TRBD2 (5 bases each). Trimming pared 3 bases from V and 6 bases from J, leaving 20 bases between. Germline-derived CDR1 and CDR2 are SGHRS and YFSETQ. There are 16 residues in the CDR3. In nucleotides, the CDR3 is TGCGCCAGCAGCTCCTTAGGGACGGGTGGCCGGGATACGCAGTATTTT. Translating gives CASSSLGTGGRDTQYF.

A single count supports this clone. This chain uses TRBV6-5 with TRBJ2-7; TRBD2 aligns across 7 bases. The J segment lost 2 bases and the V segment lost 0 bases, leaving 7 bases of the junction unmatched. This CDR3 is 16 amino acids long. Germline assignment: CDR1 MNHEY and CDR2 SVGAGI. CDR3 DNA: TGTGCCAGCAGTTACTCGGCTAGCGGAGAACCCTACGAGCAGTACTTC. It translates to CASSYSASGEPYEQYF.